Listed below are T cell receptor beta chains from one sample, sequenced in a study of regulatory T cells in long-lasting Graves disease. TCRdb re-analysed the multiplex PCR reads in MiXCR, keeping a single row per CDR3 protein. The sample holds over 350,000 distinct CDR3 sequences, around 21% seen once. Sequenced here: peripheral blood mononuclear cells (PBMCs), sampled when the disease was refractory, from a patient treated with antithyroid drugs. These receptors all come from a female donor with Graves disease. Each CDR3 is given with its conserved first and last residue. Each record gives: clone size, D gene, J gene, V gene, CDR3 DNA, CDR3 protein. A D gene is named only where the DNA matches it firmly. Only part of the rows carry a size: once, few, many, or a class if the clone is expanded.

size: NA
D: TRBD1
J: TRBJ2-7
V: TRBV5-1
DNA: TGCGCCAGCAGCCCACAACCTACAGGGGAAGGCGAGCAGTACTTC
CDR3: CASSPQPTGEGEQYF

size: few
D: NA
J: TRBJ2-1
V: TRBV28
DNA: TGTGCCAGCAGTTTAGGGACCGGGGATAACAATGAGCAGTTCTTC
CDR3: CASSLGTGDNNEQFF

size: NA
D: TRBD1
J: TRBJ2-4
V: TRBV11-2
DNA: TGTGCCAGCAGCCAGACAGGGCTTAACAACATTCAGTACTTC
CDR3: CASSQTGLNNIQYF

size: NA
D: TRBD1
J: TRBJ1-1
V: TRBV7-9
DNA: TGTGCCAGCAGCCTTTACCCGATGGGACAGGGGGGGACTGAAGCTTTCTTT
CDR3: CASSLYPMGQGGTEAFF

size: many
D: NA
J: TRBJ2-7
V: TRBV2
DNA: TGTGCCAGCAGTGATGTGGCGGGAACCTACGAGCAGTACTTC
CDR3: CASSDVAGTYEQYF

size: few
D: NA
J: TRBJ1-6
V: TRBV4-3
DNA: TGCGCCAGCAGCGGAGAGGCGCATAGTTCACCCCTCCACTTT
CDR3: CASSGEAHSSPLHF

size: NA
D: TRBD1
J: TRBJ1-1
V: TRBV7-3
DNA: TGTGCCAGCAGCATCACAGGGGGCGGCACTGAAGCTTTCTTT
CDR3: CASSITGGGTEAFF

size: many
D: NA
J: TRBJ1-5
V: TRBV6-1
DNA: TGTGCCAGCAGGGGCCAATGGAGCAATCAGCCCCAGCATTTT
CDR3: CASRGQWSNQPQHF

size: few
D: NA
J: TRBJ1-3
V: TRBV7-2
DNA: TGTGCCAGCAGCTTACGGGGGAGAGGAAACACCATATATTTT
CDR3: CASSLRGRGNTIYF

size: few
D: TRBD1
J: TRBJ2-7
V: TRBV7-2
DNA: TGTGCCAGCAGCCGGGACAGTTTCTCCTACGAGCAGTACTTC
CDR3: CASSRDSFSYEQYF